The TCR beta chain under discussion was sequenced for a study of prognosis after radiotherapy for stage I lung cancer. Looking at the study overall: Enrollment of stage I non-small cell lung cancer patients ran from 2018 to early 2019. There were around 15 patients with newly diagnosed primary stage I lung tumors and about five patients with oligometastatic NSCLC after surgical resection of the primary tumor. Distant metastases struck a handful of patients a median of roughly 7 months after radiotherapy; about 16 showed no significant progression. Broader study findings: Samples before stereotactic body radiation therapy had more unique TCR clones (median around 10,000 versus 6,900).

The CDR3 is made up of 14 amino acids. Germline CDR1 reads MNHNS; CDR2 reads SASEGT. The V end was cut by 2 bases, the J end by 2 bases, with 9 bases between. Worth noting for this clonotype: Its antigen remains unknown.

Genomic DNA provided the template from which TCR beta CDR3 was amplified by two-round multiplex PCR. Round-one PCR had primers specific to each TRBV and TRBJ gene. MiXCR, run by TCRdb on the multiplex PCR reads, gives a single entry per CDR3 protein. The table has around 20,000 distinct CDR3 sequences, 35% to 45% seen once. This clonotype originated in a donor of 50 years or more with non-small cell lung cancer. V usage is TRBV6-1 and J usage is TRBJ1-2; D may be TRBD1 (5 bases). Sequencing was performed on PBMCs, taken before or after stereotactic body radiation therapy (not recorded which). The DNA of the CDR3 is TGTGCCAGCAGTGAACTGGGGGGAAACTATGGCTACACCTTC. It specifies CASSELGGNYGYTF.